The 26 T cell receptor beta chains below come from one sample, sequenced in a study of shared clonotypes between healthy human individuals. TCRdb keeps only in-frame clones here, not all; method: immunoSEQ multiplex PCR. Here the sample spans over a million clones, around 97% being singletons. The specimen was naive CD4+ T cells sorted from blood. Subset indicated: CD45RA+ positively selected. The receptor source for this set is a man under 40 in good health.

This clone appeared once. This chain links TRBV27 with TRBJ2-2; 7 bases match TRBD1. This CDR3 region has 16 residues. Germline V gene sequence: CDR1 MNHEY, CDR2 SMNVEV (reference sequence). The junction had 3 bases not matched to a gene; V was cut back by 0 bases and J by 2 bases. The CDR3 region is CASSLSTGKNTGELFF. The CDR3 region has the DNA TGTGCCAGCAGTTTATCGACAGGGAAAAACACCGGGGAGCTGTTTTTT.

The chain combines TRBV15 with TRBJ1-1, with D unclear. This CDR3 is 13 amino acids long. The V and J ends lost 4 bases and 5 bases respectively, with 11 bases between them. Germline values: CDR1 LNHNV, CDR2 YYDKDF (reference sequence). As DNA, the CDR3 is TGTGCCACCAGCACGGGTACCAGGACTGAAGCTTTCTTT. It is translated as CATSTGTRTEAFF.

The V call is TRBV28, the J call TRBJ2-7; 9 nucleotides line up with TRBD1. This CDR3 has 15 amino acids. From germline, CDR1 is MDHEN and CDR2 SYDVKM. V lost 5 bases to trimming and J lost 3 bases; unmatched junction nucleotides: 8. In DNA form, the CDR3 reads TGTGCCAGCAGTCGGACAGGGGTAGTGCTCTACGAGCAGTACTTC. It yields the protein CASSRTGVVLYEQYF.

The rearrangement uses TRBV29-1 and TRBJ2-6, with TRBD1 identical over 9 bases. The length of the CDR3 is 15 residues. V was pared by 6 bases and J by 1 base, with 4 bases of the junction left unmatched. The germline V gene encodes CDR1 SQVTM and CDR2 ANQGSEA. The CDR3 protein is CSVGQGTSGANVLTF. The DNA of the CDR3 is TGCAGCGTGGGACAGGGCACTTCTGGGGCCAACGTCCTGACTTTC.

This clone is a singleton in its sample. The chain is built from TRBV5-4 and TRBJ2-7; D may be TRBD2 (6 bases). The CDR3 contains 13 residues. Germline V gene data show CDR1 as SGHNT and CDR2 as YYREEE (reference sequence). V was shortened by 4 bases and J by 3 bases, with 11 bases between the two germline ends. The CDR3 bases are TGTGCCAGCAGCGGCGTGGGGGGCTACGAGCAGTACTTC. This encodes CASSGVGGYEQYF. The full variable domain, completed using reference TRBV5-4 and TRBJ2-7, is ETGVTQSPTHLIKTRGQQVTLRCSSQSGHNTVSWYQQALGQGPQFIFQYYREEENGRGNFPPRFSGLQFPNYSSELNVNALELDDSALYLCASSGVGGYEQYFGPGTRLTVT.

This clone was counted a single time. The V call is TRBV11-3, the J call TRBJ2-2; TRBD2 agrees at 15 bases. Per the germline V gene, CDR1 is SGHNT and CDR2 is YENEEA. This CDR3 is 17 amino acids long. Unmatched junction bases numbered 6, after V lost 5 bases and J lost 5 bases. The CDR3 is CASSPGLAGGNTGELFF. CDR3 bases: TGTGCCAGCAGCCCGGGACTAGCGGGAGGAAATACCGGGGAGCTGTTTTTT. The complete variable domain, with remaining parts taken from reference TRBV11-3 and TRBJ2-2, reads EAGVVQSPRYKIIEKKQPVAFWCNPISGHNTLYWYLQNLGQGPELLIRYENEEAVDDSQLPKDRFSAERLKGVDSTLKIQPAELGDSAVYLCASSPGLAGGNTGELFFGEGSRLTVL.

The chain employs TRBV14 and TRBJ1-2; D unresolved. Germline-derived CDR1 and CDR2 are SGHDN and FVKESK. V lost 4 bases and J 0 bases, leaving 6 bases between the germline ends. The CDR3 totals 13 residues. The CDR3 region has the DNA TGTGCCAGCAGCCTACGGCCTAACTATGGCTACACCTTC. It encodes CASSLRPNYGYTF.

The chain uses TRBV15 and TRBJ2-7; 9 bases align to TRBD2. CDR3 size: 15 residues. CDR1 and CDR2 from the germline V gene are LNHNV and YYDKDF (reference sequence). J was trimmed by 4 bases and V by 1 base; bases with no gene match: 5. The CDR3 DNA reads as TGTGCCACCAGCAGAGTAAAGGGACTAGCTTACGAGCAGTACTTC. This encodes CATSRVKGLAYEQYF. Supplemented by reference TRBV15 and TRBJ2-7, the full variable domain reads DAMVIQNPRYQVTQFGKPVTLSCSQTLNHNVMYWYQQKSSQAPKLLFHYYDKDFNNEADTPDNFQSRRPNTSFCFLDIRSPGLGDTAMYLCATSRVKGLAYEQYFGPGTRLTVT.

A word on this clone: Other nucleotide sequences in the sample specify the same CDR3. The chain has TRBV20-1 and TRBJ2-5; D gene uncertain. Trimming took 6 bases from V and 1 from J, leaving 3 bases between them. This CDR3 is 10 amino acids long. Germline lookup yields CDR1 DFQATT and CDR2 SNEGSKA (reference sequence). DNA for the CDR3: TGCAGTGCCGCCCAAGAGACCCAGTACTTC. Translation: CSAAQETQYF.

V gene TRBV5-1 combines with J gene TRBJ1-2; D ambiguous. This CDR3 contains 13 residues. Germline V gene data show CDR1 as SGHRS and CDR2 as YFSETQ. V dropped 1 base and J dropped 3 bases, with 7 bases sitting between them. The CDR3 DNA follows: TGCGCCAGCAGCTTGTCCGCAGACTATGGCTACACCTTC. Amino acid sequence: CASSLSADYGYTF.

CDR3 sequence reads: CASSNGGRGADTQYF. The CDR3 coding sequence is TGTGCCAGCAGCAATGGGGGACGAGGCGCAGATACGCAGTATTTT. This sequence joins TRBV5-4 and TRBJ2-3; D tentatively fits TRBD1 or TRBD2 (5 bases each). Germline V CDR1 and CDR2: SGHNT, YYREEE (reference sequence). CDR3 length equals 15 residues. Trimming took off 4 bases at V and 4 bases at J, with 16 bases between the two ends. The complete variable domain, with remaining parts taken from reference TRBV5-4 and TRBJ2-3, reads ETGVTQSPTHLIKTRGQQVTLRCSSQSGHNTVSWYQQALGQGPQFIFQYYREEENGRGNFPPRFSGLQFPNYSSELNVNALELDDSALYLCASSNGGRGADTQYFGPGTRLTVL.

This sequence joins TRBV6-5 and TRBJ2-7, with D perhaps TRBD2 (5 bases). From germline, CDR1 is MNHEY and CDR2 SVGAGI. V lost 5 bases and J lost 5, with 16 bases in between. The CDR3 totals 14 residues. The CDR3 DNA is TGTGCCAGCAGTCAACACGGGGTGTTCCACGAGCAGTACTTC. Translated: CASSQHGVFHEQYF.

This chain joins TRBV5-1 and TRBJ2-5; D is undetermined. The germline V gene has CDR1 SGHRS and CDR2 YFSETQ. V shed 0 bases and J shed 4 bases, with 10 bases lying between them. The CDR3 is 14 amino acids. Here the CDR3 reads CASSLVTTGETQYF. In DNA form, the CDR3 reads TGCGCCAGCAGCTTGGTTACCACGGGAGAGACCCAGTACTTC.

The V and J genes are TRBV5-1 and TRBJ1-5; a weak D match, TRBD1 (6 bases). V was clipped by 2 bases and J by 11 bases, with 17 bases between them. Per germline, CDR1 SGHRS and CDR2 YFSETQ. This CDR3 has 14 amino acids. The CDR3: CASSLRGGDVSQHF. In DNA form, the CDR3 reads TGCGCCAGCAGCTTAAGGGGGGGTGATGTGTCCCAGCATTTT.

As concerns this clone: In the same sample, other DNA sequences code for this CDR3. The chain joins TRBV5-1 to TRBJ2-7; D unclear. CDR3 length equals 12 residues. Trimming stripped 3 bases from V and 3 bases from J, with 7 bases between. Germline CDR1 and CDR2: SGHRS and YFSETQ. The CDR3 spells CASSSPNYEQYF. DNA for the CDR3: TGCGCCAGCAGCTCCCCCAACTACGAGCAGTACTTC. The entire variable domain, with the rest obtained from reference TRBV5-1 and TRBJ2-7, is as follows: KAGVTQTPRYLIKTRGQQVTLSCSPISGHRSVSWYQQTPGQGLQFLFEYFSETQRNKGNFPGRFSGRQFSNSRSEMNVSTLELGDSALYLCASSSPNYEQYFGPGTRLTVT.

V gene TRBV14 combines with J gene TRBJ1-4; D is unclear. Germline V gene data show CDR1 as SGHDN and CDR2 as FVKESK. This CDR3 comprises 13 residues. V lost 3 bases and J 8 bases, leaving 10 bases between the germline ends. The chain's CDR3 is CASSQNGGEKLFF. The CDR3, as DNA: TGTGCCAGCAGCCAGAACGGTGGGGAAAAACTGTTTTTT.

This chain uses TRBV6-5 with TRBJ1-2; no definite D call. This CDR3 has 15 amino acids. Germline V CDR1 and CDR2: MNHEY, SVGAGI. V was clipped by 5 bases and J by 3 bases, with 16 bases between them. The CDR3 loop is CASSAQRAPYYGYTF. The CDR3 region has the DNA TGTGCCAGCAGTGCACAGAGGGCGCCCTACTATGGCTACACCTTC.

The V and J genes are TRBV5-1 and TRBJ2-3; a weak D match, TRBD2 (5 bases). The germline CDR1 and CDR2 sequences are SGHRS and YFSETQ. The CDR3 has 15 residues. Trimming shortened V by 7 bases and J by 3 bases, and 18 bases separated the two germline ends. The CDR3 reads CASAARGPETDTQYF. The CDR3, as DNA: TGCGCCAGCGCCGCGCGAGGGCCAGAGACAGATACGCAGTATTTT.

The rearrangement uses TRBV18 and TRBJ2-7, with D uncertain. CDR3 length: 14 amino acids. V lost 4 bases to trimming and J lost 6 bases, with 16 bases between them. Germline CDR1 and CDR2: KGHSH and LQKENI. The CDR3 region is CASSQPGLSVEQYF. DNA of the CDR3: TGTGCCAGCTCACAACCGGGTTTATCGGTCGAGCAGTACTTC.

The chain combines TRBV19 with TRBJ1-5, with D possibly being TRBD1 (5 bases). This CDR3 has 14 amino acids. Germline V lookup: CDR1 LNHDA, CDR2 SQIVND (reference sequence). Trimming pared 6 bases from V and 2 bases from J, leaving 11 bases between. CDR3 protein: CASSLMGRNQPQHF. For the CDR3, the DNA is TGTGCCAGTAGCCTCATGGGGCGCAATCAGCCCCAGCATTTT.

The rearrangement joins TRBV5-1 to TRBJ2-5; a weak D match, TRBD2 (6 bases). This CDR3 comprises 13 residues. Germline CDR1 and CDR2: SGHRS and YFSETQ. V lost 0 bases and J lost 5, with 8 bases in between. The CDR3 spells CASSLVLAETQYF. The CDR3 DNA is TGCGCCAGCAGCTTGGTACTAGCCGAGACCCAGTACTTC.

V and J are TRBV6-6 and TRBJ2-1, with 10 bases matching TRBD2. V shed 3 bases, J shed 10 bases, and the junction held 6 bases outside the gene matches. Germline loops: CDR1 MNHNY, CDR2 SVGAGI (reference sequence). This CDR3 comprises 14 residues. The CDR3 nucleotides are TGTGCCAGCAGTTATCTACTAGCGGGATACGAGCAGTTCTTC. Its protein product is CASSYLLAGYEQFF.

CDR3 residues: CASSERGPGLAGEVEFF. The CDR3 nucleotides are TGTGCCAGCAGTGAAAGGGGGCCCGGACTAGCGGGAGAAGTGGAGTTCTTC. This sequence joins TRBV2 and TRBJ2-1; 13 bases are a match to TRBD2. Germline loops: CDR1 SNHLY, CDR2 FYNNEI. The CDR3 runs to 17 residues. Losses at the gene ends were 2 bases for V and 14 bases for J; bases not matched to a gene: 15.

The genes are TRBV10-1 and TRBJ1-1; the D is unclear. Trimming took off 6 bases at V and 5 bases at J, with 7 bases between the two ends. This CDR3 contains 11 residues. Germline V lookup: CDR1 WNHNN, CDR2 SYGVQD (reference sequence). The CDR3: CASSTETEAFF. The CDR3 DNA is TGCGCCAGCAGCACAGAGACTGAAGCTTTCTTT.

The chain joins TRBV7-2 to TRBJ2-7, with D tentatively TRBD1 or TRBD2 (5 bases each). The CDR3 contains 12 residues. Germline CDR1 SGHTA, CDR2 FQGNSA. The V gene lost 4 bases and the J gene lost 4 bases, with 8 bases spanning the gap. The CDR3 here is CASSSEGYEQYF. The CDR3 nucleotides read TGTGCCAGCAGCTCAGAGGGGTACGAGCAGTACTTC.

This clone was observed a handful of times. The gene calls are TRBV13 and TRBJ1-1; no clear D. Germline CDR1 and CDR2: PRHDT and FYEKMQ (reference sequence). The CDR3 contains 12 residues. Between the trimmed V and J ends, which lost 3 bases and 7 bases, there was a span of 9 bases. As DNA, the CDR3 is TGTGCCAGCAGCTTTAGGGTGGGTGAAGCTTTCTTT. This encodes CASSFRVGEAFF.